The 20 T cell receptor beta chains listed next were all sequenced from one sample in a study of T-cell reconstitution after alpha-beta-depleted transplantation in children. TCRbeta library preparation incorporated unique molecular identifiers. TCRdb re-analysed the PCR reads in MiXCR, keeping a single row per CDR3 protein. The repertoire holds fewer than 750,000 distinct CDR3 sequences, with 23% as singletons. The input for sequencing was PBMCs, mostly from graft donor cells, taken 360 days after TCRalphabeta/CD19-depleted stem cell transplant. Receptors originate from a boy under two years old who had a stem cell transplant for acute myeloid leukemia, so the T cells may come from the graft donor.

This clonotype has a handful of counts. The chain combines TRBV12-3 or TRBV12-4 with TRBJ1-6, with D unresolved. The CDR3 covers 14 residues. Trimming stripped 3 bases from V and 14 bases from J, with 17 bases between. CDR3 loop: CASSLVGFESALHF. CDR3 coding DNA: TGTGCCAGCAGTTTGGTAGGGTTTGAGTCTGCCCTCCACTTT.

The rearrangement uses TRBV18 and TRBJ2-3; D remains unclear. Per the germline V gene, CDR1 is KGHSH and CDR2 is LQKENI. The CDR3 runs 12 residues. V gave up 3 bases and J gave up 6 bases, with 7 bases separating them. The CDR3 protein is CASSPQEDTQYF. In nucleotides, the CDR3 is TGTGCCAGCTCACCGCAGGAGGATACGCAGTATTTT.

The genes are TRBV20-1 and TRBJ2-5, with TRBD2 matching 8 bases. Germline V gives CDR1 DFQATT, CDR2 SNEGSKA (reference sequence). This CDR3 comprises 17 residues. The trim removed 7 bases at V and 3 bases at J, leaving 19 bases unmatched. For the CDR3, the DNA is TGCAGTGGCCTCCTCGGGGGGGCGGGGTTTCGCGAAGAGACCCAGTACTTC. Translating it yields CSGLLGGAGFREETQYF.

This chain joins TRBV28 and TRBJ2-1; D possibly corresponds to TRBD1 (5 bases). Trimming shortened V by 5 bases and J by 5 bases, and 10 bases separated the two germline ends. Looked up from germline, CDR1 is MDHEN and CDR2 is SYDVKM. The CDR3 runs to 13 residues. DNA for the CDR3: TGTGCCAGCAGTCCAGACAGCCACAATGAGCAGTTCTTC. This gives the protein CASSPDSHNEQFF.

This clonotype was counted only a few times. The V gene is TRBV12-3 or TRBV12-4, the J gene TRBJ1-2, with TRBD1 identical over 9 bases. The CDR3 runs to 15 residues. V dropped 2 bases and J dropped 2; count of bases not matched to a gene: 3. CDR3 region: CASSLRTGENYGYTF. The CDR3 DNA reads as TGTGCCAGCAGTTTAAGGACAGGGGAGAACTATGGCTACACCTTC.

The rearrangement uses TRBV29-1 and TRBJ1-2, with D maybe TRBD1 (5 bases). V dropped 5 bases and J dropped 1 base, with 11 bases sitting between them. This CDR3 contains 13 residues. CDR1 is SQVTM and CDR2 is ANQGSEA in the germline V gene. The CDR3 loop reads CSVSLGDNYGYTF. In nucleotides, the CDR3 is TGCAGCGTTTCGTTAGGGGATAACTATGGCTACACCTTC.

There are a few counts of this clonotype. This chain joins TRBV7-7 and TRBJ1-1, with 7 bases matching TRBD1. The CDR3 is 15 residues long. V was clipped by 5 bases and J by 1 base; unmatched bases: 7. CDR1 SSHAT and CDR2 FNYEAQ come from the germline V gene (reference sequence). CDR3 loop: CASSPWTGQNTEAFF. CDR3 nucleotide sequence: TGTGCCAGCAGCCCATGGACAGGCCAGAACACTGAAGCTTTCTTT.

The chain carries TRBV6-2 or TRBV6-3 and TRBJ2-1; D gene ambiguous. The ends were cut back, 8 bases at V and 6 bases at J, with 8 bases in the middle. Per the germline V gene, CDR1 is MNHEY and CDR2 is SVGEGT. This CDR3 is 11 amino acids long. CDR3 sequence (DNA): TGTGCCAGCGAAAATGGCAATGAGCAGTTCTTC. Its translation: CASENGNEQFF.

This clonotype was observed at least ten times. This chain links TRBV20-1 with TRBJ1-2, with D perhaps TRBD1 (5 bases). The length of the CDR3 is 14 residues. Germline assignment: CDR1 DFQATT and CDR2 SNEGSKA (reference sequence). V was clipped by 6 bases and J by 4 bases, with 18 bases between them. The CDR3 loop reads CSAHGTSEGYGYTF. The CDR3 DNA sequence: TGCAGTGCGCATGGGACCTCCGAAGGCTATGGCTACACCTTC.

The genes are TRBV5-1 and TRBJ2-5; tentative D call: TRBD1 (5 bases). Trimming removed 2 bases at V and 2 bases at J, with 10 bases between. The CDR3 spans 14 residues. Germline CDR1 SGHRS, CDR2 YFSETQ. CDR3 in DNA: TGCGCCAGCAGCTTACAGGTTGCGCAAGAGACCCAGTACTTC. It specifies CASSLQVAQETQYF. The full variable domain, in which reference TRBV5-1 and TRBJ2-5 provide the parts outside the CDR3, is KAGVTQTPRYLIKTRGQQVTLSCSPISGHRSVSWYQQTPGQGLQFLFEYFSETQRNKGNFPGRFSGRQFSNSRSEMNVSTLELGDSALYLCASSLQVAQETQYFGPGTRLLVL.

This clonotype was observed a few times. V usage is TRBV20-1 and J usage is TRBJ1-5; D ambiguous. Germline CDR1 DFQATT, CDR2 SNEGSKA (reference sequence). This CDR3 is built from 14 residues. V lost 3 bases and J 1 base, leaving 10 bases between the germline ends. DNA for the CDR3: TGCAGTGCTAGGCGGGGAGCAAGCAATCAGCCCCAGCATTTT. Its translation is CSARRGASNQPQHF.

This clonotype was observed at least ten times. V and J are TRBV15 and TRBJ2-7; TRBD1 is a possible D gene (6 bases). V lost 3 bases and J lost 2, with 11 bases in between. CDR3 size: 14 residues. From germline, CDR1 is LNHNV and CDR2 YYDKDF (reference sequence). The CDR3 spells CATSSSRGPYEQYF. For the CDR3, the DNA is TGTGCCACCAGCAGCTCCAGGGGCCCCTACGAGCAGTACTTC.

The V call is TRBV6-1, the J call TRBJ2-3, with 8 positions matching TRBD2. V was clipped by 6 bases and J by 5 bases; unmatched bases: 13. CDR1 MNHNS and CDR2 SASEGT come from the germline V gene. The CDR3 covers 16 residues. The CDR3 nucleotides are TGTGCCAGCAGACGTGACCCAGGACTAGCAGGAGATACGCAGTATTTT. It encodes CASRRDPGLAGDTQYF.

V gene TRBV18 combines with J gene TRBJ1-1; TRBD1 agrees at 7 bases. The CDR3 has 15 residues. V was clipped by 2 bases and J by 6 bases; unmatched bases: 9. CDR1 and CDR2 from the germline V gene are KGHSH and LQKENI. Here the CDR3 reads CASSPMSGQGAEAFF. Here the CDR3 DNA reads TGTGCCAGCTCACCAATGTCGGGTCAGGGGGCTGAAGCTTTCTTT.

The V gene is TRBV27, the J gene TRBJ1-2; 10 positions match TRBD1. This CDR3 region has 15 residues. With V trimmed by 2 bases and J by 14 bases, 14 bases remained unmatched. In germline, CDR1 is MNHEY, CDR2 SMNVEV (reference sequence). CDR3 amino acids: CASSLTGQGGLGATF. The CDR3 DNA follows: TGTGCCAGCAGTTTAACCGGACAGGGGGGCCTAGGAGCGACCTTC.

The chain uses TRBV20-1 and TRBJ2-7, with D possibly TRBD2 on 6 matching bases. The CDR3 sequence is 14 residues long. In germline, CDR1 is DFQATT, CDR2 SNEGSKA (reference sequence). V lost 6 bases and J 1 base, leaving 16 bases between the germline ends. The CDR3 loop is CSAKTSSSSYEQYV. The CDR3 region has the DNA TGCAGTGCCAAAACTAGCAGTTCTTCCTACGAGCAGTACGTC.

This clonotype turned up a few times. The J gene is TRBJ2-1, the V gene TRBV4-3; 7 bases are a match to TRBD2. The CDR3 is made up of 17 amino acids. Looked up from germline, CDR1 is LGHNA and CDR2 is YSLEER. V was clipped by 0 bases and J by 2 bases; unmatched bases: 7. The CDR3, as DNA: TGCGCCAGCAGCCAAGATCGGGAGCGGGGCCCCTACAATGAGCAGTTCTTC. Residues: CASSQDRERGPYNEQFF.

This clonotype was detected ten times or more. The V call is TRBV12-3 or TRBV12-4, the J call TRBJ2-3; a weak D match, TRBD1 (5 bases). V lost 5 bases and J lost 0, with 9 bases in between. There are 14 residues in the CDR3. In nucleotides, the CDR3 is TGTGCCAGCAGTAGACAGTCTAGCACAGATACGCAGTATTTT. Its translation: CASSRQSSTDTQYF.

The chain is built from TRBV3-1 and TRBJ1-2, with D unclear. Trimming cost V 4 bases and J 0 bases, with 9 bases left between them. Germline CDR1 is LGHDT and CDR2 is YNNKEL (reference sequence). The CDR3 sequence is 14 residues long. The CDR3 coding sequence is TGTGCCAGCAGCCTTAGGAGTTCTAACTATGGCTACACCTTC. Translating it yields CASSLRSSNYGYTF.

V is TRBV10-3 and J is TRBJ2-3; unclear D gene. The germline V and J ends were trimmed by 2 bases and 4 bases, with 10 bases remaining between them. The CDR3 is made up of 14 amino acids. The germline V gene has CDR1 ENHRY and CDR2 SYGVKD. CDR3 in DNA: TGTGCCATCAGTGAGAGGAATACACCAGATACGCAGTATTTT. Translating it yields CAISERNTPDTQYF.